This TCR beta chain comes out of a study of T cells in Graves' hyperthyroidism and ophthalmopathy. Trimming took 3 bases from V and 2 from J, leaving 11 bases between them. The CDR3 extends over 14 amino acids. CDR1 MDHEN and CDR2 SYDVKM come from the germline V gene. This clonotype was observed many times. Using RNA transcripts as the source, TCR beta CDR3 regions were amplified. Carried out on the TCR CDR3, a first-round RT-PCR used the HTBI primer set. In TCRdb, the multiplex PCR reads were re-called with MiXCR into one record per CDR3 protein. The sample holds about 640,000 distinct CDR3 sequences, about a fifth seen once. Roughly 9.1 ml of fresh peripheral blood supplied the PBMCs.

The origin of this receptor is a man aged 25-45 years with Graves' ophthalmopathy. The sample taken for sequencing was blood. The chain links TRBV28 to TRBJ2-7; maybe TRBD2 (6 bases). The CDR3 loop is CASSFRREAYEQYF. CDR3 in DNA: TGTGCCAGCAGTTTTAGGAGGGAAGCCTACGAGCAGTACTTC.